The TCR beta chain under discussion was sequenced for a study of CXCR3-negative and CXCR3-positive naive CD8 T cells. Overall study context: With about 1.5 +/- 0.3 million reads per library, the TRB reads numbered some 130 million in total. Findings of the study overall: In both naive subsets diversity was comparably high, whereas memory CD8+ cells showed much lower diversity. More hydrophobic TRB CDR3s were found in CXCR3-positive naive cells than in CXCR3-negative naive cells.

With regard to this clonotype: Its cognate antigen is unknown.

Naive CD8+ T lymphocytes were specified as CD45RO-CCR7+CD27+CD95-. Researchers prepared the TRB cDNA libraries using 5' RACE with UMI labels. From the 5' RACE reads, TCRdb lists one entry per CDR3 protein and no DNA. This sample contains tens of thousands of distinct CDR3 sequences. This clonotype originated in a human donor in good health. Some clones in this sample may be carry-over from other donors' samples. Sequenced: naive CXCR3- CD8+ T cells from blood. Subset indicated: CD45RO-CCR7+CD27+CD95- naive CD8+ T cells lacking CXCR3 (TNR3-).

The CDR3: CSARAGETQYF. The chain recombines TRBV20-1 with TRBJ2-5. This CDR3 contains 11 residues. In germline, CDR1 is DFQATT, CDR2 SNEGSKA (reference sequence).